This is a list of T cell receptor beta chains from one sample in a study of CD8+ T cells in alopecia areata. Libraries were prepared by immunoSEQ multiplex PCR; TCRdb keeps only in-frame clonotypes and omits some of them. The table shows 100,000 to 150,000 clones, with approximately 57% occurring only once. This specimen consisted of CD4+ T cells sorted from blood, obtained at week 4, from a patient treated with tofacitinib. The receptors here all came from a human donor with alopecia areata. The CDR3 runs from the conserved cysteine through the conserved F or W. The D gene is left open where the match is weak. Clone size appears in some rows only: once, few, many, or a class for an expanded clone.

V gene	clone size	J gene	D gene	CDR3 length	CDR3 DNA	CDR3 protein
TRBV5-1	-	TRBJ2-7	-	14	TGCGCCAGCAGCCCAACACAGGGCCCAGGGGAGCAGTACTTC	CASSPTQGPGEQYF
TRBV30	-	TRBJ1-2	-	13	TGTGCCTGGAGCGTTGAGAGTGACTATGGCTACACCTTC	CAWSVESDYGYTF
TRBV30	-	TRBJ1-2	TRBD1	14	TGTGCTGGAGCCCCAGGGGGCGGGATCTATGGCTACACCTTC	CAGAPGGGIYGYTF
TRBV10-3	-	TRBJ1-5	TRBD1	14	TGTGCCATCAGTGAAACAGGGGATAGTCAGCCCCAGCATTTT	CAISETGDSQPQHF
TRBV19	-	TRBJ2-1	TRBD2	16	TGTGCCAGTAGTGCCCGGACTAGCGGAACCTACAATGAGCAGTTCTTC	CASSARTSGTYNEQFF
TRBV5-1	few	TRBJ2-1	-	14	TGCGCCAGCAGCTTCGGCGGGGGCGGTAATGAGCAGTTCTTC	CASSFGGGGNEQFF
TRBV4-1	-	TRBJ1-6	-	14	TGCGCCAGCAGCCAAGGACAGTCAGATTCACCCCTCCACTTT	CASSQGQSDSPLHF
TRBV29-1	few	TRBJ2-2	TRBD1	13	TGCAGCGTTGATTCAGGGGGCACCGGGGAGCTGTTTTTT	CSVDSGGTGELFF
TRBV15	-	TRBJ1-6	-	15	TGTGCCACCAGCAGAGAAAGCGGCGGCGATTCACCCCTCCACTTT	CATSRESGGDSPLHF
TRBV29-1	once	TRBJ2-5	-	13	TGCAGCGTCCTACTACCTTTTATTGGGACCCAGTACTTC	CSVLLPFIGTQYF
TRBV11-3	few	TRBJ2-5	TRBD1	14	TGTGCCAGCAGCCCAGGGGGCGGGACGGAGACCCAGTACTTC	CASSPGGGTETQYF
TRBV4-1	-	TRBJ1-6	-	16	TGCGCCAGCAGCCAAGAAGGGGTCCCGAGGGATTCACCCCTCCACTTT	CASSQEGVPRDSPLHF
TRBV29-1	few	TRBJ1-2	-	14	TGCAGCGTTGACGTGGGGGCCGGGGACTATGGCTACACCTTC	CSVDVGAGDYGYTF
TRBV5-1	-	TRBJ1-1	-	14	TGCGCCAGCGGAGAGCTAGGGGGGTACACTGAAGCTTTCTTT	CASGELGGYTEAFF
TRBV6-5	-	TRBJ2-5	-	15	TGTGCCAGCAGTCGAACAACTGGGGGCGGCGAGACCCAGTACTTC	CASSRTTGGGETQYF
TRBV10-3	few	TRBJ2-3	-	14	TGTGCCACCGCGGAGGACCTAAGCACAGATACGCAGTATTTT	CATAEDLSTDTQYF
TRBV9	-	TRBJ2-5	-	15	TGTGCCAGCAGCCTAATGACAGGCCCGGGGGAGACCCAGTACTTC	CASSLMTGPGETQYF
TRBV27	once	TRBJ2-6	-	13	TGTGCCAGCAAACTGTCTGGGGCCAACGTCCTGACTTTC	CASKLSGANVLTF
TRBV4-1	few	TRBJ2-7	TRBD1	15	TGCGCCAGCAGCCCACGACAGGGGGGGCCCTACGAGCAGTACTTC	CASSPRQGGPYEQYF
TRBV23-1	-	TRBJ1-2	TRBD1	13	TGCGCCAGCAGTCATCATACAGGGGGGGGCTACACCTTC	CASSHHTGGGYTF
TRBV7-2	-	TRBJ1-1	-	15	TGTGCCAGCAGCCAACCGACAGCCTTAAACACTGAAGCTTTCTTT	CASSQPTALNTEAFF
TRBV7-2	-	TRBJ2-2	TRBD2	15	TGTGCCAGCAGCTTGGTGGGAGGGATGACCGGGGAGCTGTTTTTT	CASSLVGGMTGELFF